Listed below are T cell receptor beta chains from one sample, sequenced in a study of T-cell reconstitution after alpha-beta-depleted transplantation in children. TCRdb processed the PCR reads anew with MiXCR; each CDR3 protein has one entry. The top ten clones hold about 1.1% of a sample with about 690,000 distinct CDR3 sequences, around a sixth of them seen once. This material consisted of PBMCs from the stem cell graft donor, taken from the stem cell graft. The receptors derive from a human donor who donated a stem cell graft to a child with acute myeloid leukemia. Both conserved end residues are part of each CDR3. The order of the fields is J gene, D gene, V gene, clone size, CDR3 DNA, CDR3 protein. The D gene is left open where the match is weak. Clone size, where shown, is once, few, many, or a class for clones that have expanded.

TRBJ2-1,.,TRBV29-1,many,TGCAGCGTCCAATCGGACAGCCATGAGCAGTTCTTC,CSVQSDSHEQFF
TRBJ2-5,TRBD2,TRBV4-3,.,TGCGCCAGCAGTAGGCTCGGGGGGGCAAGGCAAGAGACCCAGTACTTC,CASSRLGGARQETQYF
TRBJ1-2,.,TRBV20-1,.,TGCAGTGCTTGGACAGTTTATGGCTACACCTTC,CSAWTVYGYTF
TRBJ1-2,.,TRBV7-6,.,TGTGCCAGCAGCTTAAAGCAGGGAGGCTATGGCTACACCTTC,CASSLKQGGYGYTF
TRBJ1-1,.,TRBV5-1,.,TGCGCCAGCAGCTTGGTCCTGACAGGAGGCACTGAAGCTTTCTTT,CASSLVLTGGTEAFF
TRBJ2-3,.,TRBV12-3/TRBV12-4,few,TGTGCCAGCAGTTCGACCGAGACTAAGAACACAGATACGCAGTATTTT,CASSSTETKNTDTQYF
TRBJ1-3,.,TRBV5-1,many,TGCGCCAGCAGCACCGCTGGATACGGAAACACCATATATTTT,CASSTAGYGNTIYF
TRBJ1-3,.,TRBV7-2,many,TGTGCCAGCAGCTTAGGACAGGCGAGCTCTGGAAACACCATATATTTT,CASSLGQASSGNTIYF
TRBJ2-7,.,TRBV20-1,many,TGCAGTGCCGTCCGATCCTACGAGCAGTACTTC,CSAVRSYEQYF
TRBJ1-5,TRBD1,TRBV11-2,.,TGTGCCAGCAGCTCGCAGACAGGGTCTAGGCAGCCCCAGCATTTT,CASSSQTGSRQPQHF
TRBJ1-6,.,TRBV7-2,.,TGTGCCAGCAGCAGGGGGATGAATTCACCCCTCCACTTT,CASSRGMNSPLHF
TRBJ2-6,.,TRBV2,once,TGTGCCAGCAGCCCCCGCCCGGGACTCTCTGGGGCCAACGTCCTGACTTTC,CASSPRPGLSGANVLTF
TRBJ1-1,.,TRBV12-3/TRBV12-4,many,TGTGCCAGCAGTTTAAGGGGCGCTGAAGCTTTCTTT,CASSLRGAEAFF
TRBJ2-2,TRBD1,TRBV9,few,TGTGCCAGCAGCTACCGGGACAGGGATCCGAACACCGGGGAGCTGTTTTTT,CASSYRDRDPNTGELFF
TRBJ2-3,TRBD1,TRBV20-1,many,TGCAGTGCCCCGACAGGGAACACAGATACGCAGTATTTT,CSAPTGNTDTQYF
TRBJ1-2,TRBD1,TRBV12-3/TRBV12-4,many,TGTGCCAGCAGTAACCGGGACAGCACTAACTATGGCTACACCTTC,CASSNRDSTNYGYTF
TRBJ2-1,.,TRBV20-1,few,TGCAGTGCTAGCGGGGACTTCAATGAGCAGTTCTTC,CSASGDFNEQFF
TRBJ1-1,.,TRBV3-1,.,TGTGCCAGCAGCCATGGAGACAGACTGAAGACTGAAGCTTTCTTT,CASSHGDRLKTEAFF
TRBJ1-2,TRBD1,TRBV2,few,TGTGCCAGCAGTGAGCACCGGGACAGCGATGGCTACACCTTC,CASSEHRDSDGYTF
TRBJ2-1,.,TRBV30,.,TGTGCCTGGACAGGGGCTGGGAATGAGCAGTTCTTC,CAWTGAGNEQFF
TRBJ2-7,TRBD2,TRBV12-3/TRBV12-4,.,TGTGCCAGCAGTTCGCTACCGGGGGGGGTGGAGCAGTACTTC,CASSSLPGGVEQYF